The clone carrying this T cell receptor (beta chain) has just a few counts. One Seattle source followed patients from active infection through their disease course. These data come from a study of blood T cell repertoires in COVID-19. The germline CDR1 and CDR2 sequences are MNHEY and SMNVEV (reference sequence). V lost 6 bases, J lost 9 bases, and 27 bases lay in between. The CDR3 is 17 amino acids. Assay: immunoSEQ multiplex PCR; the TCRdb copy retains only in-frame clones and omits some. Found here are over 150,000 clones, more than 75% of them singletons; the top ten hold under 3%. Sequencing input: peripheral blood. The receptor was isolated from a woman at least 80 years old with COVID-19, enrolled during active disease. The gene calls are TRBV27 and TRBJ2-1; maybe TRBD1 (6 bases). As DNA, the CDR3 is TGTGCCAGCAGCTCCAACCGTGGCATCCGAGTAGGGGGTGAGCAGTTCTTC. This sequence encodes CASSSNRGIRVGGEQFF.